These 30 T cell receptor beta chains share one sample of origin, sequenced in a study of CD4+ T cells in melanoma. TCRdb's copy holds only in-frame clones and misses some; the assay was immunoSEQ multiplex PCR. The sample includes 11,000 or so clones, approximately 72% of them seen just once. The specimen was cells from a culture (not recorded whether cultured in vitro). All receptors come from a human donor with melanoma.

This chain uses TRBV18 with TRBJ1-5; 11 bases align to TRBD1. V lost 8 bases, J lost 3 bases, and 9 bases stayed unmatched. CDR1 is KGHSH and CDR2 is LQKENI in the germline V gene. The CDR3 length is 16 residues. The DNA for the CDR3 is TGTGCCAGCGCTTCCGGGACAGGGGGACCCAATCAGCCCCAGCATTTT. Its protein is CASASGTGGPNQPQHF.

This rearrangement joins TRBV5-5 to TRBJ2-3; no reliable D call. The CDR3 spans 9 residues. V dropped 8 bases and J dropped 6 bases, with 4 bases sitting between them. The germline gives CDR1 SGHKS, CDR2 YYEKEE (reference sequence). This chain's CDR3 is CARNDTQYF. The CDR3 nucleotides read TGTGCCAGGAACGATACGCAGTATTTT.

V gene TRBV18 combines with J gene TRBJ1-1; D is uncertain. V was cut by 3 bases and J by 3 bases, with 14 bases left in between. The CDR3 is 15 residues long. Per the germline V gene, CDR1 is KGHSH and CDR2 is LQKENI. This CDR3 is CASSPSSAGYTEAFF. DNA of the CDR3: TGTGCCAGCTCACCTAGTTCCGCGGGGTACACTGAAGCTTTCTTT.

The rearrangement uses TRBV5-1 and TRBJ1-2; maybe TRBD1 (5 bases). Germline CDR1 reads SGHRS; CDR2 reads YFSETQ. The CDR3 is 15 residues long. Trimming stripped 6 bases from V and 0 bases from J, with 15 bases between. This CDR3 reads CASTPGLRANYGYTF. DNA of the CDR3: TGCGCCAGCACCCCAGGGTTGAGGGCTAACTATGGCTACACCTTC.

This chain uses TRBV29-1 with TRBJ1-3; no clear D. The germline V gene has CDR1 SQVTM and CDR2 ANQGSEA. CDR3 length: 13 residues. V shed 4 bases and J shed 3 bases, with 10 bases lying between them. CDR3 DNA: TGCAGCGTTGTACCCCGATTTGGAAACACCATATATTTT. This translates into CSVVPRFGNTIYF.

This CDR3 is CASSQVNRGGGYTF. The CDR3 region has the DNA TGCGCCAGCAGCCAAGTCAACCGGGGGGGAGGCTACACCTTC. The V call is TRBV4-1, the J call TRBJ1-2; maybe TRBD1 (5 bases). CDR1 MGHRA and CDR2 YSYEKL come from the germline V gene. V was pared by 1 base and J by 8 bases, with 14 bases between. The CDR3 contains 14 residues.

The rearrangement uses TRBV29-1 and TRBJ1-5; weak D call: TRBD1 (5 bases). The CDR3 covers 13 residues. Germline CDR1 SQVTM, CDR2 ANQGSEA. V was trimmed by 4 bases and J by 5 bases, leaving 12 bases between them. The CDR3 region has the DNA TGCAGCGTTGGGGTCGGGGCCGATCAGCCCCAGCATTTT. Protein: CSVGVGADQPQHF.

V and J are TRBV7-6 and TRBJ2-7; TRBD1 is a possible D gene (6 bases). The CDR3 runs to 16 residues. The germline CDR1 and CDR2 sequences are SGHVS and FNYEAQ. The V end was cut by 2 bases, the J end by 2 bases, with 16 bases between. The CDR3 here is CASSLFPRGSTYEQYF. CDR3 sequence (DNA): TGTGCCAGCAGCTTATTTCCGAGGGGGAGCACCTACGAGCAGTACTTC.

Here the CDR3 reads CASAGGVSYNEQFF. The CDR3 DNA follows: TGTGCCAGCGCGGGGGGGGTATCGTACAATGAGCAGTTCTTC. V gene TRBV27 combines with J gene TRBJ2-1; 9 nucleotides agree with TRBD2. The CDR3 sequence is 14 residues long. The J segment lost 4 bases and the V segment lost 8 bases, leaving 6 bases of the junction unmatched. CDR1 and CDR2 from the germline V gene are MNHEY and SMNVEV (reference sequence).

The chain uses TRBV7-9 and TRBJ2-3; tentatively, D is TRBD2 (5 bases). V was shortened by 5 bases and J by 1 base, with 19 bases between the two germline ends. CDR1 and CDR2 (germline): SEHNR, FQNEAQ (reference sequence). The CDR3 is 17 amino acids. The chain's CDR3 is CASSRGEEGFGTDTQYF. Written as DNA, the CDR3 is TGTGCCAGCAGCCGAGGAGAAGAGGGCTTCGGCACAGATACGCAGTATTTT.

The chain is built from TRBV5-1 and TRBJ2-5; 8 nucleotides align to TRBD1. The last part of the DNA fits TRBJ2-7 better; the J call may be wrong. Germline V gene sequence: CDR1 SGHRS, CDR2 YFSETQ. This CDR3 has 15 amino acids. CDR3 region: CASSLGYTGGYEQYF. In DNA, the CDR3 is TGCGCCAGCAGCTTGGGTTATACAGGGGGCTACGAGCAGTACTTC.

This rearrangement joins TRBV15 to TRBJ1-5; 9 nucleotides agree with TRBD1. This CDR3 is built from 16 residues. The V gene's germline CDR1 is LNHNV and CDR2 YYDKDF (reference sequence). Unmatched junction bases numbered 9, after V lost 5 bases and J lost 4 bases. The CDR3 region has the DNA TGTGCCACCAGCCTATCGTGGGACAGGGCTAATCAGCCCCAGCATTTT. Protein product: CATSLSWDRANQPQHF.

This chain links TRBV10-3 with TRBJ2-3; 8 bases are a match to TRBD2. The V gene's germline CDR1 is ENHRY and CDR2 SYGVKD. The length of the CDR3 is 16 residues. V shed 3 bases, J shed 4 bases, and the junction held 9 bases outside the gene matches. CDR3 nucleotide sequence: TGTGCCATCAGTGAATTCGGGGGGGGGCCCTCAGATACGCAGTATTTT. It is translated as CAISEFGGGPSDTQYF.

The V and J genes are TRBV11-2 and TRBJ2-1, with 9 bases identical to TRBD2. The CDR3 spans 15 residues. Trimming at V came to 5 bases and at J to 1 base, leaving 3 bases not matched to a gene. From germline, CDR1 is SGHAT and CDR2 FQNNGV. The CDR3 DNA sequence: TGTGCCAGCAGCCCTGGACTAGCGTCCTACAATGAGCAGTTCTTC. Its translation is CASSPGLASYNEQFF.

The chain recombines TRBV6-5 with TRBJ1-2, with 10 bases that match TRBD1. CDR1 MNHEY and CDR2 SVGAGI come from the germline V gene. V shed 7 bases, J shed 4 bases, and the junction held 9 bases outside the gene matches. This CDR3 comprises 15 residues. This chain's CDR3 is CASTVDRGRGYGYTF. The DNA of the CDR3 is TGTGCCAGCACCGTAGACAGGGGGCGAGGCTATGGCTACACCTTC.

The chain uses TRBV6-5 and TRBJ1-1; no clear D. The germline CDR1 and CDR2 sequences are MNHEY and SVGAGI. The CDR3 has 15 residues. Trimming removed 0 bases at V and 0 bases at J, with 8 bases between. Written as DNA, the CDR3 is TGTGCCAGCAGTTACTCGAGGGCACTGAACACTGAAGCTTTCTTT. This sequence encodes CASSYSRALNTEAFF.

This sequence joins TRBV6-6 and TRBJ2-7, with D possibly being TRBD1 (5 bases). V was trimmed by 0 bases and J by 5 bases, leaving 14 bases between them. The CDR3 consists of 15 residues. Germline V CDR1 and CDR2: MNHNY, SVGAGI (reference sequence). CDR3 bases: TGTGCCAGCAGTTACTCGGACATAAGGAGCCACGAGCAGTACTTC. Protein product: CASSYSDIRSHEQYF.

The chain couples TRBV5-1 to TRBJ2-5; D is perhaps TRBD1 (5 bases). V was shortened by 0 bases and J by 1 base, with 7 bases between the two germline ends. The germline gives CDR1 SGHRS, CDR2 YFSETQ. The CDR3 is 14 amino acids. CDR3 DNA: TGCGCCAGCAGCTTGGTTGACAGCCAAGAGACCCAGTACTTC. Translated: CASSLVDSQETQYF.

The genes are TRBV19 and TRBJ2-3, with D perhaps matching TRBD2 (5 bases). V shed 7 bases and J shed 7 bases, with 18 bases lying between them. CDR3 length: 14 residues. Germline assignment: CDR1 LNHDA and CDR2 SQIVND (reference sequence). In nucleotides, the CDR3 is TGTGCCAGTAAAGAGCGGATGGGGATGAATACGCAGTATTTT. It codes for CASKERMGMNTQYF.

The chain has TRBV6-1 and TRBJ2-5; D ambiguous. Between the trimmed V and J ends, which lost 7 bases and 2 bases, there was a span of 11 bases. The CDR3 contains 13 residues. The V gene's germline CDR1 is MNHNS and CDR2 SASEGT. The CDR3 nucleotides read TGTGCCAGCAAAACTCTTAGACAAGAGACCCAGTACTTC. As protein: CASKTLRQETQYF.

The chain's CDR3 is CAWSEGAKQGHEQYF. Written as DNA, the CDR3 is TGTGCCTGGAGTGAGGGCGCCAAACAGGGCCACGAGCAGTACTTC. The V call is TRBV30, the J call TRBJ2-7, with D possibly matching TRBD1 (6 bases). The germline V gene encodes CDR1 GTSNPN and CDR2 SVGIG (reference sequence). The CDR3 contains 15 residues. V lost 1 base, J lost 5 bases, and 18 bases lay in between.

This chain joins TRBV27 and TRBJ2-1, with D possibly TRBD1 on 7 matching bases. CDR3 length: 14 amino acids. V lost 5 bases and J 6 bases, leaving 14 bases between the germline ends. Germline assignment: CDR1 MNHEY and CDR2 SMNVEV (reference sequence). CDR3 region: CASSTPRDSNEQFF. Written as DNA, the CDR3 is TGTGCCAGCAGTACGCCGCGGGACAGCAATGAGCAGTTCTTC.

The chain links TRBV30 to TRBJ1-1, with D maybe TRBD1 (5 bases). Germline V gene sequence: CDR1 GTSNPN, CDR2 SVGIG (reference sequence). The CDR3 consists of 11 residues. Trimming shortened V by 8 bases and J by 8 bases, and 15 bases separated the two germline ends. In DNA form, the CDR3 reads TGTGCCCCCGGGGGAGGGGCCGAAGCTTTCTTT. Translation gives CAPGGGAEAFF.

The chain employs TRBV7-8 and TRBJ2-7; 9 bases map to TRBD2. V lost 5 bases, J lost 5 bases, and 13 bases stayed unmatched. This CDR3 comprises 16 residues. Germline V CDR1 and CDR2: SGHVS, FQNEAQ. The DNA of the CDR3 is TGTGCCAGCAGCGCCCCGTGGATTAGCGGGGGAGACGAGCAGTACTTC. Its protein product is CASSAPWISGGDEQYF.

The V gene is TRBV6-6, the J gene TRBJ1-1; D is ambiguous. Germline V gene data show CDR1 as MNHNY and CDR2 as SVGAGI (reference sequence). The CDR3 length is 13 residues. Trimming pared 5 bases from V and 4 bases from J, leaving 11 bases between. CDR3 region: CASSRIRSTEAFF. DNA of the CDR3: TGTGCCAGCAGTCGGATACGGAGCACTGAAGCTTTCTTT.

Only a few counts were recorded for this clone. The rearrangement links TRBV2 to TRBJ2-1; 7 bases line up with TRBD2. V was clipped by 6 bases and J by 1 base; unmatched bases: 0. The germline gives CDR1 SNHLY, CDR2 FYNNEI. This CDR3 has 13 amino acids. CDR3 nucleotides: TGTGCCAGCAGGCGGGGGTCCTACAATGAGCAGTTCTTC. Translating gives CASRRGSYNEQFF.

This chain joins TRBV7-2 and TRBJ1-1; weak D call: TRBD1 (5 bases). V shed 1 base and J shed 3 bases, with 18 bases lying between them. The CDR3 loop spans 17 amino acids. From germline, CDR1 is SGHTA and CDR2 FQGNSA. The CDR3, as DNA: TGTGCCAGCAGCTTAGGGGGGTTTTTCTATTCTTACACTGAAGCTTTCTTT. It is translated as CASSLGGFFYSYTEAFF.

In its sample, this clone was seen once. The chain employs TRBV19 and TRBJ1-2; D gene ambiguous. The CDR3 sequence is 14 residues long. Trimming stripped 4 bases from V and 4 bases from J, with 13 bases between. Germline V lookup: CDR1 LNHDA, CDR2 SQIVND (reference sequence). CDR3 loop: CASSRMDGFYGYTF. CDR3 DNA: TGTGCCAGTAGTAGGATGGACGGCTTCTATGGCTACACCTTC.

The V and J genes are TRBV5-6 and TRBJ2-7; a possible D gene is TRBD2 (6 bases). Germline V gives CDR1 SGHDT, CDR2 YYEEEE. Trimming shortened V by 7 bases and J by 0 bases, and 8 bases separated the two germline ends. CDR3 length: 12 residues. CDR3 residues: CASGGSSYEQYF. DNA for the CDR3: TGTGCCAGCGGGGGGAGCTCCTACGAGCAGTACTTC.

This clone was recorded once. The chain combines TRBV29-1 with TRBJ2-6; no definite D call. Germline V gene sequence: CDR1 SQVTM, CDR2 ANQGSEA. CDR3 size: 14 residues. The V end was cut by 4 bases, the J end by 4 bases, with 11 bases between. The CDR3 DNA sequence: TGCAGCGTTGTGGGATTGGCGGGGGCCAACGTCCTGACTTTC. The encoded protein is CSVVGLAGANVLTF.